This T cell receptor beta chain was sequenced in a study of blood T cell repertoires in COVID-19. Looking at the study overall: Acute-phase and convalescent COVID-19 samples originated in the United States, Italy and Spain. PBMCs, B-cell-depleted T cells, or T cells provided the cDNA or gDNA that made up the material.

The authors' processing: Estimation of nucleated cell counts relied on the amplification of reference gene primers. Data came from immunoSEQ multiplex PCR; TCRdb stores just in-frame clones and leaves some out. The D gene and trimming were derived from the DNA, and the V and J assignments and clone size from that table. The data contain over 150,000 clones, about 86% of them singletons. The germline gives CDR1 LNHDA, CDR2 SQIVND (reference sequence). Losses at the gene ends were 5 bases for V and 5 bases for J; bases not matched to a gene: 2. This CDR3 comprises 15 residues. The gene calls are TRBV19 and TRBJ2-2; TRBD2 matches 13 bases. Material for sequencing was peripheral blood. The source is a man between 45 and 60 years old with active or convalescent COVID-19. For the CDR3, the DNA is TGTGCCAGTAGTCCGGGACTAGCGGGGACCGGGGAGCTGTTTTTT. It specifies CASSPGLAGTGELFF. The complete variable domain, with remaining parts taken from reference TRBV19 and TRBJ2-2, reads DGGITQSPKYLFRKEGQNVTLSCEQNLNHDAMYWYRQDPGQGLRLIYYSQIVNDFQKGDIAEGYSVSREKKESFPLTVTSAQKNPTAFYLCASSPGLAGTGELFFGEGSRLTVL.